A single sample gave rise to the 5 T cell receptor beta chains below, sequenced in a study of blood T cell repertoires in COVID-19. Clones were sequenced by immunoSEQ multiplex PCR, and TCRdb holds only the in-frame ones, with some missing. Of around 240,000 clones in the sample, approximately 85% were seen once. The sequencing sample was made of PBMCs or T cells enriched from blood (not recorded which). The source of these receptors is a woman in her forties or fifties who had recovered from COVID-19.

The gene calls are TRBV5-1 and TRBJ2-5; 9 bases agree with TRBD1. This CDR3 is 15 amino acids long. CDR1 and CDR2 from the germline V gene are SGHRS and YFSETQ. V was pared by 3 bases and J by 1 base, with 4 bases of the junction left unmatched. CDR3 protein: CASSWGQGRQETQYF. Written as DNA, the CDR3 is TGCGCCAGCAGCTGGGGACAGGGCCGCCAAGAGACCCAGTACTTC.

The gene calls are TRBV2 and TRBJ1-3, with D possibly being TRBD1 (5 bases). CDR3 size: 13 residues. V lost 7 bases to trimming and J lost 4 bases, with 11 bases between them. The germline V gene has CDR1 SNHLY and CDR2 FYNNEI. The CDR3 here is CASTGSRGNTIYF. The CDR3 nucleotides are TGTGCCAGCACAGGGTCTCGCGGAAACACCATATATTTT.

The chain has TRBV6-5 and TRBJ2-1; D might be TRBD1 (5 bases). The CDR3 spans 14 residues. V lost 8 bases and J 6 bases, leaving 17 bases between the germline ends. Germline lookup yields CDR1 MNHEY and CDR2 SVGAGI. CDR3 sequence (DNA): TGTGCCAGCCCTAGGGTAGGGGTCATCAATGAGCAGTTCTTC. Translating gives CASPRVGVINEQFF.

The J gene is TRBJ2-7, the V gene TRBV28, with unresolved D. This CDR3 has 12 amino acids. Per germline, CDR1 MDHEN and CDR2 SYDVKM. V shed 5 bases and J shed 7 bases, with 12 bases lying between them. CDR3 nucleotides: TGTGCCAGCAGTAGGTCGACTTGGGAGCAGTACTTC. This encodes CASSRSTWEQYF.

The J gene is TRBJ2-7, the V gene TRBV3-1 (or the pseudogene TRBV3-2), with 14 bases fitting TRBD2. Per the germline V gene, CDR1 is LGHDT and CDR2 is YNNKEL (reference sequence). This CDR3 comprises 15 residues. V was pared by 5 bases and J by 5 bases, with 5 bases of the junction left unmatched. CDR3 coding DNA: TGTGCCAGCAGCGCGGGACTAGCGGGAGCCAACGAGCAGTACTTC. Translating gives CASSAGLAGANEQYF.